The next 21 T cell receptor beta chains were all read from a single sample in a study of shared clonotypes between healthy human individuals. Using immunoSEQ multiplex PCR, the repertoire was profiled, and TCRdb retains in-frame clones only, with some absent. Of roughly 2.1 million clones in the sample, more than 85% are singletons; the top ten hold more than 1.5%. Naive CD8 cells were CD45RO-negative, positively selected for CCR7, excluding terminally differentiated effector memory CD45RA+ cells. Sample: naive CD8+ T cells from PBMCs. The source is a man between 18 and 29 years old in good health. Some clones in this sample may be carry-over from other donors' samples.

The chain combines TRBV2 with TRBJ1-3; D remains ambiguous. CDR3 length: 15 residues. V shed 4 bases and J shed 0 bases, with 10 bases lying between them. Per germline, CDR1 SNHLY and CDR2 FYNNEI. In nucleotides, the CDR3 is TGTGCCAGCAGTGCGGGGTCGGGCTCTGGAAACACCATATATTTT. This translates into CASSAGSGSGNTIYF. The entire variable domain, with the rest obtained from reference TRBV2 and TRBJ1-3, is as follows: EPEVTQTPSHQVTQMGQEVILRCVPISNHLYFYWYRQILGQKVEFLVSFYNNEISEKSEIFDDQFSVERPDGSNFTLKIRSTKLEDSAMYFCASSAGSGSGNTIYFGEGSWLTVV.

The V gene is TRBV28, the J gene TRBJ2-7, with 10 bases fitting TRBD2. V lost 5 bases, J lost 4 bases, and 8 bases stayed unmatched. The CDR3 contains 15 residues. Germline CDR1 reads MDHEN; CDR2 reads SYDVKM. CDR3 region: CASSRNSGRTYEQYF. For the CDR3, the DNA is TGTGCCAGCAGTCGGAATAGCGGGAGGACGTACGAGCAGTACTTC. Together with reference TRBV28 and TRBJ2-7, the CDR3 gives the full variable domain: DVKVTQSSRYLVKRTGEKVFLECVQDMDHENMFWYRQDPGLGLRLIYFSYDVKMKEKGDIPEGYSVSREKKERFSLILESASTNQTSMYLCASSRNSGRTYEQYFGPGTRLTVT.

In the case of this clone: Other nucleotide sequences from this sample produce the same CDR3. V and J are TRBV27 and TRBJ1-4, with D unclear. CDR1 MNHEY and CDR2 SMNVEV come from the germline V gene (reference sequence). This CDR3 spans 11 amino acids. The germline V and J ends were trimmed by 6 bases and 8 bases, with 7 bases remaining between them. The CDR3 spells CASSYGEKLFF. CDR3 sequence (DNA): TGTGCCAGCAGCTATGGGGAAAAACTGTTTTTT.

A note on this clone: Within the sample, other DNA sequences also encode this same CDR3. This chain links TRBV28 with TRBJ2-7; 8 bases agree with TRBD1. The CDR3 loop spans 14 amino acids. Unmatched junction bases numbered 5, after V lost 6 bases and J lost 1 base. Germline assignment: CDR1 MDHEN and CDR2 SYDVKM. For the CDR3, the DNA is TGTGCCAGCAGGCGGACAGGGTCATCCTACGAGCAGTACTTC. This translates into CASRRTGSSYEQYF.

V is TRBV28 and J is TRBJ2-3; 10 bases agree with TRBD2. From germline, CDR1 is MDHEN and CDR2 SYDVKM. V lost 6 bases to trimming and J lost 0 bases; unmatched junction nucleotides: 0. The CDR3 totals 14 residues. The CDR3 nucleotides are TGTGCCAGCAGACTAGCGGGAAGCACAGATACGCAGTATTTT. Translating gives CASRLAGSTDTQYF.

V gene TRBV6-6 combines with J gene TRBJ2-7; maybe TRBD1 (6 bases). V dropped 0 bases and J dropped 5 bases, with 8 bases sitting between them. The CDR3 has 13 residues. CDR1 and CDR2 from the germline V gene are MNHNY and SVGAGI (reference sequence). DNA for the CDR3: TGTGCCAGCAGTTACTCCCAGGGGAACGAGCAGTACTTC. Amino acids: CASSYSQGNEQYF.

The V and J genes are TRBV5-1 and TRBJ2-3; D is perhaps TRBD1 (5 bases). The CDR3 is 14 amino acids. V was pared by 3 bases and J by 1 base, with 9 bases between. Germline lookup yields CDR1 SGHRS and CDR2 YFSETQ. CDR3 loop: CASSYGRGTDTQYF. In nucleotides, the CDR3 is TGCGCCAGCAGCTACGGCAGGGGCACAGATACGCAGTATTTT.

This sequence joins TRBV28 and TRBJ1-5, with TRBD1 identical over 7 bases. Germline-derived CDR1 and CDR2 are MDHEN and SYDVKM. Trimming cost V 1 base and J 3 bases; bases outside gene matches: 3. CDR3 length equals 15 residues. CDR3: CASSLSDRANQPQHF. Here the CDR3 DNA reads TGTGCCAGCAGTTTATCCGACAGGGCCAATCAGCCCCAGCATTTT.

This chain links TRBV2 with TRBJ2-1, with 14 bases aligning to TRBD2. Germline values: CDR1 SNHLY, CDR2 FYNNEI. The CDR3 contains 19 residues. The J segment lost 0 bases and the V segment lost 8 bases, leaving 12 bases of the junction unmatched. The CDR3 DNA follows: TGTGCCAGCGGTGGGGGGACTAGCGGGAGTACCGTCTCCTACAATGAGCAGTTCTTC. It translates to CASGGGTSGSTVSYNEQFF.

The chain employs TRBV5-4 and TRBJ2-7; TRBD2 might be the D (6 bases). The CDR3 totals 15 residues. V was pared by 0 bases and J by 3 bases, with 13 bases between. Germline V gene lookup returns CDR1 SGHNT and CDR2 YYREEE (reference sequence). CDR3 in amino acids: CASSLGSGTRYEQYF. The CDR3 DNA is TGTGCCAGCAGCTTGGGTTCTGGGACTCGCTACGAGCAGTACTTC.

The chain couples TRBV13 to TRBJ1-4; D gene ambiguous. CDR1 is PRHDT and CDR2 is FYEKMQ in the germline V gene (reference sequence). The CDR3 loop spans 11 amino acids. Trimming took off 1 base at V and 6 bases at J, with 0 bases between the two ends. CDR3 region: CASSLDEKLFF. The CDR3 DNA follows: TGTGCCAGCAGCTTAGATGAAAAACTGTTTTTT.

V gene TRBV11-2 combines with J gene TRBJ1-6; 7 nucleotides agree with TRBD1. CDR3 length: 15 amino acids. The J segment lost 8 bases and the V segment lost 2 bases, leaving 6 bases of the junction unmatched. Germline V gene sequence: CDR1 SGHAT, CDR2 FQNNGV. The CDR3 region has the DNA TGTGCCAGCAGCTTAATTGGGGACAGCTATTCACCCCTCCACTTT. Encoded protein: CASSLIGDSYSPLHF. Full variable domain (remainder filled in from reference TRBV11-2 and TRBJ1-6): EAGVAQSPRYKIIEKRQSVAFWCNPISGHATLYWYQQILGQGPKLLIQFQNNGVVDDSQLPKDRFSAERLKGVDSTLKIQPAKLEDSAVYLCASSLIGDSYSPLHFGNGTRLTVT.

This chain connects TRBV18 to TRBJ2-3, with 10 bases matching TRBD2. The germline CDR1 and CDR2 sequences are KGHSH and LQKENI. V trimming: 0 bases; J trimming: 3 bases; junction bases outside the gene matches: 6. The CDR3 sequence is 17 residues long. CDR3 nucleotides: TGTGCCAGCTCACCACCGACTCTAGCGGGAGTAACAGATACGCAGTATTTT. It yields the protein CASSPPTLAGVTDTQYF.

The V and J genes are TRBV7-9 and TRBJ2-1; 13 bases agree with TRBD2. The V segment lost 5 bases and the J segment 0 bases; nucleotides outside the gene matches: 7. The CDR3 is 18 residues long. Germline V CDR1 and CDR2: SEHNR, FQNEAQ (reference sequence). CDR3 region: CASSPQGLAGSSYNEQFF. CDR3 DNA sequence: TGTGCCAGCAGCCCGCAGGGACTAGCGGGAAGCTCCTACAATGAGCAGTTCTTC.

Only one count was recorded for this clone. Different DNA sequences within this sample yield the same CDR3. This sequence joins TRBV9 and TRBJ1-1; the match to TRBD1 covers 8 bases. V lost 2 bases and J lost 4; bases outside the gene matches: 4. The length of the CDR3 is 14 residues. Germline V CDR1 and CDR2: SGDLS, YYNGEE. The CDR3 bases are TGTGCCAGCAGCGTCGGGACAGGTGGCACTGAAGCTTTCTTT. Its protein is CASSVGTGGTEAFF.

The V gene is TRBV6-5, the J gene TRBJ2-3; D remains ambiguous. From germline, CDR1 is MNHEY and CDR2 SVGAGI. The CDR3 is 14 residues long. V lost 4 bases and J 5 bases, leaving 13 bases between the germline ends. CDR3 in DNA: TGTGCCAGCAGTTCGTTTCGGGTCCAAGATACGCAGTATTTT. It yields the protein CASSSFRVQDTQYF.

The chain is built from TRBV7-9 and TRBJ2-2; 10 bases are a match to TRBD2. V shed 6 bases and J 6 bases; nucleotides not matched to a gene: 10. In germline, CDR1 is SEHNR, CDR2 FQNEAQ (reference sequence). This CDR3 spans 16 amino acids. CDR3 nucleotides: TGTGCCAGCAGTCTACTAGCGGGACTCGGGGCCGGGGAGCTGTTTTTT. It codes for CASSLLAGLGAGELFF.

Remarks on this clone: Other DNA sequences from this sample encode an identical CDR3 as well. The J gene is TRBJ2-1, the V gene TRBV30; a possible D gene is TRBD2 (5 bases). Trimming cost V 5 bases and J 3 bases, with 8 bases left between them. The CDR3 is 12 amino acids. Germline lookup yields CDR1 GTSNPN and CDR2 SVGIG (reference sequence). The CDR3 DNA reads as TGTGCCTGGGGTACTAGCTACAATGAGCAGTTCTTC. Encoded protein: CAWGTSYNEQFF.

V and J are TRBV10-2 and TRBJ2-2, with D perhaps TRBD1 (5 bases). The CDR3 is made up of 15 amino acids. CDR1 WSHSY and CDR2 SAAADI come from the germline V gene. V gave up 6 bases and J gave up 4 bases, with 15 bases separating them. CDR3 sequence: CASRDLGHSTGELFF. As DNA, the CDR3 is TGCGCCAGCAGGGATTTAGGACATAGCACCGGGGAGCTGTTTTTT.

This clone was detected only once. In nucleotides, the CDR3 is TGTGCCACCCGAGGGACAGTAACCTACGAGCAGTACTTC. This codes for CATRGTVTYEQYF. The J gene is TRBJ2-7, the V gene TRBV7-9, with TRBD1 matching over 7 bases. The CDR3 has 13 amino acids. CDR1 SEHNR and CDR2 FQNEAQ come from the germline V gene (reference sequence). V lost 10 bases, J lost 2 bases, and 8 bases stayed unmatched.

This sequence joins TRBV30 and TRBJ1-1, with a weak D call TRBD1 (5 bases). Germline-derived CDR1 and CDR2 are GTSNPN and SVGIG (reference sequence). V was shortened by 0 bases and J by 1 base, with 15 bases between the two germline ends. The CDR3 sequence is 16 residues long. The CDR3 protein is CAWSVRQGMWNTEAFF. In DNA, the CDR3 is TGTGCCTGGAGTGTACGGCAGGGTATGTGGAACACTGAAGCTTTCTTT.